This T cell receptor beta chain was identified during a study of CD8 T cells in Susac syndrome. Study in general: At blood draw, Susac syndrome patients were therapy-naive, on corticosteroids, or on intravenous immunoglobulin alone.

V lost 3 bases and J lost 7; bases outside the gene matches: 6. The germline CDR1 and CDR2 sequences are SGDLS and YYNGEE. This CDR3 has 14 amino acids. A quantity of about 0.5 to 1 ug RNA underwent reverse transcription using random hexamers. TCRdb redid the calling of the immunoSEQ multiplex PCR reads with MiXCR, one entry per CDR3 protein. The repertoire consists of approximately 190,000 distinct CDR3 sequences, with around 93% occurring once and the leading ten covering about 0.15%. This clonotype was obtained from a human donor with Susac syndrome. The specimen was CD8+ T cells from PBMCs. This chain links TRBV9 with TRBJ2-1; 8 nucleotides agree with TRBD2. DNA of the CDR3: TGTGCCAGCAGCGGTGAAGCTAGCGGGAATGAGCAGTTCTTC. This codes for CASSGEASGNEQFF. The full variable domain, rest sourced from reference TRBV9 and TRBJ2-1, is DSGVTQTPKHLITATGQRVTLRCSPRSGDLSVYWYQQSLDQGLQFLIQYYNGEERAKGNILERFSAQQFPDLHSELNLSSLELGDSALYFCASSGEASGNEQFFGPGTRLTVL.